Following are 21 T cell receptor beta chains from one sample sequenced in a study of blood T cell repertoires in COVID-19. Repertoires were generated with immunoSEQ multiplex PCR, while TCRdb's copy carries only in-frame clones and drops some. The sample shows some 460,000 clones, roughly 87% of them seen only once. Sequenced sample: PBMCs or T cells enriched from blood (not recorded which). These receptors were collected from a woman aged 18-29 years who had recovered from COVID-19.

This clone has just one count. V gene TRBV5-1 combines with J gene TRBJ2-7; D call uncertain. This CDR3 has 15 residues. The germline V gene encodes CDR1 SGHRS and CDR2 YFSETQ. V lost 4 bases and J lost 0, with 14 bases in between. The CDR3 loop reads CASSDHSSFSYEQYF. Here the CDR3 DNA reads TGCGCCAGCAGCGACCACTCTAGTTTCTCCTACGAGCAGTACTTC.

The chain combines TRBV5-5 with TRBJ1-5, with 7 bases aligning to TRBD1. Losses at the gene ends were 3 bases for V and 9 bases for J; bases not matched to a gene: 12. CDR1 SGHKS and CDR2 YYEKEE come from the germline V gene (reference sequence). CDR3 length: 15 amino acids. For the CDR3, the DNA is TGTGCCAGCAGCTGGGGAGAACAGGGGACGGGGCCCCAGCATTTT. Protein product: CASSWGEQGTGPQHF.

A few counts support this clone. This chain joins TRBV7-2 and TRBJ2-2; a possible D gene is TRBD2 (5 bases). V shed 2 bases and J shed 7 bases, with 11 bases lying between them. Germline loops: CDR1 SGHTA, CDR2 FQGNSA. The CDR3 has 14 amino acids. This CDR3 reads CASSLRGLDGELFF. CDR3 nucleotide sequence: TGTGCCAGCAGCTTAAGAGGGTTGGACGGGGAGCTGTTTTTT.

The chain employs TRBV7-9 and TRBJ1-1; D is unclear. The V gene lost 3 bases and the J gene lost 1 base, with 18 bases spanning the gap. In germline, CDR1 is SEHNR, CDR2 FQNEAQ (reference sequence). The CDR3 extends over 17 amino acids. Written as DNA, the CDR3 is TGTGCCAGCAGCTTTTTCCCCAGGTCGGTCGAGAACACTGAAGCTTTCTTT. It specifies CASSFFPRSVENTEAFF. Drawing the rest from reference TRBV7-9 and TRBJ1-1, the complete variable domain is DTGVSQNPRHKITKRGQNVTFRCDPISEHNRLYWYRQTLGQGPEFLTYFQNEAQLEKSRLLSDRFSAERPKGSFSTLEIQRTEQGDSAMYLCASSFFPRSVENTEAFFGQGTRLTVV.

The CDR3 protein is CASSSGHSLNQPQHF. The CDR3 DNA follows: TGTGCCAGCAGTTCCGGACACTCTTTAAATCAGCCCCAGCATTTT. The chain couples TRBV28 to TRBJ1-5; possible D gene TRBD1, 5 bases. The CDR3 totals 15 residues. Between the trimmed V and J ends, which lost 4 bases and 4 bases, there was a span of 14 bases. Per the germline V gene, CDR1 is MDHEN and CDR2 is SYDVKM. Together with reference TRBV28 and TRBJ1-5, the CDR3 gives the full variable domain: DVKVTQSSRYLVKRTGEKVFLECVQDMDHENMFWYRQDPGLGLRLIYFSYDVKMKEKGDIPEGYSVSREKKERFSLILESASTNQTSMYLCASSSGHSLNQPQHFGDGTRLSIL.

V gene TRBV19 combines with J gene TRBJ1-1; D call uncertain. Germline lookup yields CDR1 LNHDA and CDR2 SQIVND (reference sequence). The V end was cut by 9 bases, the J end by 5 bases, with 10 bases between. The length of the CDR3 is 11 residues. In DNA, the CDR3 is TGTGCCAGCCAAAGGCGGACTGAAGCTTTCTTT. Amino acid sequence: CASQRRTEAFF.

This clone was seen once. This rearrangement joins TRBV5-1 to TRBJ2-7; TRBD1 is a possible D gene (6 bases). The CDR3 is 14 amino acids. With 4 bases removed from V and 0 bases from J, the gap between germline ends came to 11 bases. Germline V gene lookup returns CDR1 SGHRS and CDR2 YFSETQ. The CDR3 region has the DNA TGCGCCAGCAGCCCGGGACACTCCTCCTACGAGCAGTACTTC. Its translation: CASSPGHSSYEQYF.

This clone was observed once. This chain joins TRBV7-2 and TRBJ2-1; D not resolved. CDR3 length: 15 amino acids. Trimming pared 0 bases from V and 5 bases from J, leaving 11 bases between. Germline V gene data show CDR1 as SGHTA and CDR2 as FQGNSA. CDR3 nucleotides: TGTGCCAGCAGCTTAGCCAGTCTGGTTCACAATGAGCAGTTCTTC. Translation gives CASSLASLVHNEQFF.

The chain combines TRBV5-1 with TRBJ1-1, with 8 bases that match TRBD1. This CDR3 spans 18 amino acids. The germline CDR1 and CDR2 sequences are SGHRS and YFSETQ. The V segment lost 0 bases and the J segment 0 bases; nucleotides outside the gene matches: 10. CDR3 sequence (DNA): TGCGCCAGCAGCTTGGGGTATCGGACAGGGTCCTTGAACACTGAAGCTTTCTTT. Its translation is CASSLGYRTGSLNTEAFF.

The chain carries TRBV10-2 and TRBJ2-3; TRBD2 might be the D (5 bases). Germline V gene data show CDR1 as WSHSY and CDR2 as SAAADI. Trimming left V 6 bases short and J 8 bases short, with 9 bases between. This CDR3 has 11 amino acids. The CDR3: CASREEATQYF. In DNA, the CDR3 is TGCGCCAGCAGGGAGGAAGCTACGCAGTATTTT.

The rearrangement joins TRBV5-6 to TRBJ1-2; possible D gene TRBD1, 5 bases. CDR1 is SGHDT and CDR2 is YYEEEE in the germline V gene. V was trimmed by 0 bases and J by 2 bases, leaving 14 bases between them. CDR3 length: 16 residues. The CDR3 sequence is CASSLGWSGKNYGYTF. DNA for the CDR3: TGTGCCAGCAGCTTGGGTTGGTCAGGGAAAAACTATGGCTACACCTTC.

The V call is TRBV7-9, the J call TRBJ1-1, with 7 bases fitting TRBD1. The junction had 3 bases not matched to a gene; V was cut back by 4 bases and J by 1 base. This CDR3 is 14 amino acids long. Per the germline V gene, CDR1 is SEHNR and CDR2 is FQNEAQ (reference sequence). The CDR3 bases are TGTGCCAGCAGCTCTCGGACAGGGAACACTGAAGCTTTCTTT. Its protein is CASSSRTGNTEAFF.

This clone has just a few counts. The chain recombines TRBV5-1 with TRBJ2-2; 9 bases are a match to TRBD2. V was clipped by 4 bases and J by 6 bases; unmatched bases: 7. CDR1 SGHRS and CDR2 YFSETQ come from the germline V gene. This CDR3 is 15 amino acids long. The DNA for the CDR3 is TGCGCCAGCAGCCGCTCGACTAGCGGTCCCGGGGAGCTGTTTTTT. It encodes CASSRSTSGPGELFF.

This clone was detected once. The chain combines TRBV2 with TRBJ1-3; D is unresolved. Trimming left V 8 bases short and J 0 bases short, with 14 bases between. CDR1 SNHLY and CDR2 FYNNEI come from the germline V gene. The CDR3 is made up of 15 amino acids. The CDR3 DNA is TGTGCCAGCCTCGGCCGTGCGGTCTCTGGAAACACCATATATTTT. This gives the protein CASLGRAVSGNTIYF.

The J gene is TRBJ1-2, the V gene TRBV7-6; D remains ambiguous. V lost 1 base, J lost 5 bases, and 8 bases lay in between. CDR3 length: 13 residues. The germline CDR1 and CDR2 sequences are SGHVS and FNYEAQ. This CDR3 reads CASSLDTGYGYTF. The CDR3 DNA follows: TGTGCCAGCAGCTTAGATACGGGATATGGCTACACCTTC.

CDR3 protein: CASSKGDGNTEAFF. For the CDR3, the DNA is TGTGCCAGTAGTAAGGGGGACGGGAACACTGAAGCTTTCTTT. V usage is TRBV19 and J usage is TRBJ1-1; TRBD1 is a possible D gene (6 bases). CDR1 and CDR2 (germline): LNHDA, SQIVND (reference sequence). This CDR3 is 14 amino acids long. The V end was cut by 4 bases, the J end by 1 base, with 10 bases between. The full variable domain, completed using reference TRBV19 and TRBJ1-1, is DGGITQSPKYLFRKEGQNVTLSCEQNLNHDAMYWYRQDPGQGLRLIYYSQIVNDFQKGDIAEGYSVSREKKESFPLTVTSAQKNPTAFYLCASSKGDGNTEAFFGQGTRLTVV.

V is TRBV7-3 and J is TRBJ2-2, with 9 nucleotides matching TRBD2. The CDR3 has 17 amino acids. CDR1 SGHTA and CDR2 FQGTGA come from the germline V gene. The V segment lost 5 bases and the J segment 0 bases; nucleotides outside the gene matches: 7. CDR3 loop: CASSGIAGAPNTGELFF. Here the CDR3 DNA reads TGTGCCAGCAGCGGGATAGCGGGGGCCCCGAACACCGGGGAGCTGTTTTTT.

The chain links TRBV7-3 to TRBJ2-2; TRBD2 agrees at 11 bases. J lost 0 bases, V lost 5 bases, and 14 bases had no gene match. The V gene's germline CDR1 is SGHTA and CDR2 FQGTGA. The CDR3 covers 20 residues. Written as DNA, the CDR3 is TGTGCCAGCAGCCCATTCCCGCGTAGCGGGGGGGTACCGAACACCGGGGAGCTGTTTTTT. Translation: CASSPFPRSGGVPNTGELFF.

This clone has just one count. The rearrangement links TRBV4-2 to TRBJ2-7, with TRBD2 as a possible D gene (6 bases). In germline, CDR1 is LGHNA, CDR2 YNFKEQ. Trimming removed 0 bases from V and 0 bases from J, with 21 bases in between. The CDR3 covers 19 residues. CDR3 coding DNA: TGTGCCAGCAGCCAAGATCTGCCTAGCGTTGGTATCCTCTCCTACGAGCAGTACTTC. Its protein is CASSQDLPSVGILSYEQYF.

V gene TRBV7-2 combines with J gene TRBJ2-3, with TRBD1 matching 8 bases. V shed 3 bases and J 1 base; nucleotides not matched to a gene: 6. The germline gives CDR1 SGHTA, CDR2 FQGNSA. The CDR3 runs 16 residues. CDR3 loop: CASSFTRGRGTDTQYF. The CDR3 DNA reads TGTGCCAGCAGCTTTACCAGGGGGCGAGGCACAGATACGCAGTATTTT.

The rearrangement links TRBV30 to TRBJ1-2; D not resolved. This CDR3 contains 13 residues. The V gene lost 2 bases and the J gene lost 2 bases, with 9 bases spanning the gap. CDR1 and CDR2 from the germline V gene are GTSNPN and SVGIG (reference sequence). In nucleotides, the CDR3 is TGTGCCTGGAGTCCCAGGTCCAACTATGGCTACACCTTC. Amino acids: CAWSPRSNYGYTF.